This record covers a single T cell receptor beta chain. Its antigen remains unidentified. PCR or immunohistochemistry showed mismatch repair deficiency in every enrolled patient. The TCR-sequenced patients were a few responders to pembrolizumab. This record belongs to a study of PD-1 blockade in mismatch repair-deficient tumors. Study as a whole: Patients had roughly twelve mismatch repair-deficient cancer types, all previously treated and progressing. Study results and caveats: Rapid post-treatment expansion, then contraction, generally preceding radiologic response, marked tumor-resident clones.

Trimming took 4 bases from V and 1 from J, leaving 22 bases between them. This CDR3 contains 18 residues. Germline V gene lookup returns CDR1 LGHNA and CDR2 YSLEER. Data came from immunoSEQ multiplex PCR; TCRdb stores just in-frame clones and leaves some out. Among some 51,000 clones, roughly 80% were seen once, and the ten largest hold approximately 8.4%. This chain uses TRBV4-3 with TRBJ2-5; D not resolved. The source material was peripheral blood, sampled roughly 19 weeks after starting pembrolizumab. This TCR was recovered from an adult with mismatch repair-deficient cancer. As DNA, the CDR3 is TGCGCCAGCAGCCTCTATCTCAGTAGGGTGGCGAGCCAAGAGACCCAGTACTTC. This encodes CASSLYLSRVASQETQYF.